This TCR beta chain is drawn from a study of blood T cells in healthy people across ages (dated by TCRdb to 2013 to 2016). As for the study more broadly: In model experiments, template switching captured about one uniquely barcoded TCR beta cDNA molecule for every two T cells. Using deep sequencing normalized with unique cDNA molecular identifiers, the study measured how TCR beta repertoire diversity changes with age. The donors were divided into four age groups: young (average around 16 years), middle-aged (approximately 39), aged (about 62) and long-lived (around 87). To avoid experimental bias, donors of different ages were randomly spread across the sequencing lanes. Two additional independent replicas of 1 million unique cDNA reads from the same blood draw were analyzed for two donors (one aged 18 to 30 and one aged 80 or older).

In the case of this clonotype: The target of this receptor is not known. Base qualities are not at hand, and no much larger clone is one base apart.

Systemically healthy Caucasian individuals from Russia, around 38 in total and aged about 6 to 100 years, were included as donors. About 10 milliliters of peripheral blood were collected from each donor into EDTA-treated Vacutainer tubes. PBMCs were isolated by Ficoll-Paque density-gradient centrifugation, with at least 6.5 million obtained per sample. Trizol reagent was used to extract total RNA from the PBMCs, yielding at least 5.5 micrograms per sample. For every donor, flow cytometry on a PBMC aliquot measured the percentage of naive CD45RAhigh/CD27high T cells. The CDR3 spans 15 residues, from the cysteine through the phenylalanine. CDR3 DNA only is kept here, 45 bases in frame from base 1. The junction carries 9 bases between V and J, which are trimmed by 3 bases and 1 base respectively. The germline V gene specifies MGHDK as CDR1 and SYGVNS as CDR2. The research as a whole found: Observed TCR beta diversity per million T cells fell roughly linearly with age, and a significant reduction was already apparent by age roughly 40. Since profiling was done on bulk unsorted PBMCs, naive and antigen-experienced compartments could not be conclusively compared. Total diversity estimates from one million sequenced T cells were considered lower bounds and underestimates. There was a strong correlation between observed TCR beta diversity and the percentage of naive T cells measured by flow cytometry. Compared with the aged group, the long-lived group had more naive CD4+ T cells, fewer expanded clones and increased TCR diversity, suggesting age selection. Because donor CMV infection status was unknown, age-related changes in expanded clonotypes were potentially confounded.

The library was prepared using 5' RACE. Sequencing was carried out with an Illumina HiSeq 2500. A second PCR of about 6 to 11 cycles was performed with a sample-barcoded 5' primer and a J-beta primer mix. Each TCR beta cDNA molecule received a unique molecular identifier from a template-switch 5' adaptor carrying 12 random nucleotides. Each sample yielded at least 3 million CDR3-containing paired-end reads. All of the RNA was converted into first-strand cDNA using the Mint cDNA synthesis kit, with a TRBC-specific oligonucleotide serving as the primer. After uracil-DNA glycosylase treatment, a first 18-cycle PCR used universal primers M1SS and BC2_uni_R on all cDNA. Per the source publication's procedure: For normalization, 1 million high-quality reads, each with a distinct molecular identifier, were randomly selected from each sample. Reads with shared molecular identifiers were discarded instead of being binned into consensus sequences. MiTCR, set to a Q25 quality threshold and the strictest error-elimination algorithm, was used for CDR3 identification, clonotype clustering and error correction. A nonparametric unseen species model with Euler transformation was used to estimate a lower bound on total TCR beta diversity. The public reads were reprocessed in TCRdb via fastp at Q25 and MiXCR, keeping in-frame beta chains. Under each unique CDR3 protein, matching rows form one entry showing the most common genes and DNA. The V and J calls and clone size come from TCRdb's table, not from the authors' own analysis. This sample holds about 970,000 distinct CDR3 sequences; about 51% were observed only once. The ten top clones hold about 20% of the sample.

The sample comprised blood. This sequence was found in a woman aged 55-75 years in good health. The rearranged chain carries TRBV25-1 and TRBJ2-2, with the D gene not confidently named. The CDR3 corresponds to CASSDLRKNTGELFF. The sequence in DNA is TGTGCCAGCAGTGATTTGAGAAAGAACACCGGGGAGCTGTTTTTT. This CDR3, with the reference TRBV25-1 and TRBJ2-2 proteins standing in past its ends, gives the full variable domain EADIYQTPRYLVIGTGKKITLECSQTMGHDKMYWYQQDPGMELHLIHYSYGVNSTEKGDLSSESTVSRIRTEHFPLTLESARPSHTSQYLCASSDLRKNTGELFFGEGSRLTVL.